This TCR beta chain appears in the sequencing data of a study of blood T cell repertoires in COVID-19. At the level of the study: Spain, Italy and the United States supplied samples that represented acute and convalescent COVID-19.

Germline V gene sequence: CDR1 ENHRY, CDR2 SYGVKD. The CDR3 covers 14 residues. The ends were cut back, 10 bases at V and 1 base at J, with 11 bases in the middle. In its sample, this clone was seen once. Original data processing: Nucleated cell number was recorded as an estimate derived from reference gene primer amplification. The protocol was immunoSEQ multiplex PCR, while the TCRdb copy is restricted to in-frame clones and leaves out a portion. The DNA was the basis for D and trimming; V, J and clone size are from that table. There are around 130,000 clones in the sample; around 84% occur only once, and roughly 5.4% lies in the top ten.

The rearrangement uses TRBV10-3 and TRBJ1-6; TRBD1 is a possible D gene (5 bases). Sequences were obtained from peripheral blood. The receptor was isolated from a human donor in a cohort sampled during active COVID-19. Here the CDR3 DNA reads TGTGCCACCAGCCGGGGGTCCTATAATTCACCCCTCCACTTT. Amino acids: CATSRGSYNSPLHF.